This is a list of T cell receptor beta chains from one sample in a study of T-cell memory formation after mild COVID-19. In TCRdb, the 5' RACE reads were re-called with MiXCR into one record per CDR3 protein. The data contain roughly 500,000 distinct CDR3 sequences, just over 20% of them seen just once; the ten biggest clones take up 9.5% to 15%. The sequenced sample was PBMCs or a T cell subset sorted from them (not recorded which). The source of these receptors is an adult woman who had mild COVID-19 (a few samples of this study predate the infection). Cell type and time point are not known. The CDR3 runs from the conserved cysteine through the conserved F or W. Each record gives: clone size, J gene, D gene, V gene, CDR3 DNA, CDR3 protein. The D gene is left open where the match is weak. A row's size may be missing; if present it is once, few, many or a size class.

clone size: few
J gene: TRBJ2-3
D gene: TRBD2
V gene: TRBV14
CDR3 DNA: TGTGCCAGCAGCCACCTGACTAGCGGGTCAGATACGCAGTATTTT
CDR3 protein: CASSHLTSGSDTQYF

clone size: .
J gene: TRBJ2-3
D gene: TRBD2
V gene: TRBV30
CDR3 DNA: TGTGCCTGGGGGGGGTCCTCAACTAGCGGGAGGGCCCCAGATACGCAGTATTTT
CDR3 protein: CAWGGSSTSGRAPDTQYF

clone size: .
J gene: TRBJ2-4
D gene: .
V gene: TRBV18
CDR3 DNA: TGTGCCAGCTCACCTGATGTCGGCCTTAGGGACATTCAGTACTTC
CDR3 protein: CASSPDVGLRDIQYF

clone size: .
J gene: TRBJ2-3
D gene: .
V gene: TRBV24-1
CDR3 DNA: TGTGCCACCAGTGACACGACTGCTTCAGCTAGCACAGATACGCAGTATTTT
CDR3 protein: CATSDTTASASTDTQYF

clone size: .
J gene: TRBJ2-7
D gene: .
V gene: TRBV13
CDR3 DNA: TGTGCCAGCAGCTCCGCCGGAGGGATAAATCTAGCCCGCCGGTCCTACGAGCAGTACTTC
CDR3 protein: CASSSAGGINLARRSYEQYF

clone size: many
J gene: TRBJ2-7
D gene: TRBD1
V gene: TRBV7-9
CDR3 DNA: TGTGCCAGCAGCAGGACAGGAACCTACGAGCAGTACTTC
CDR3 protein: CASSRTGTYEQYF

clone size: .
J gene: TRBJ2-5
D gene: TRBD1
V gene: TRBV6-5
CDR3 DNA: TGTGCCAGCAGTTACTCGACAGGGGAGTACGAGACCCAGTACTTC
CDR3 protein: CASSYSTGEYETQYF

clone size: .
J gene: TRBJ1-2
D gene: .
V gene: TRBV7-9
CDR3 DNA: TGTGCCAGCAGCTTAGAGGCAGGTGGATCCTATGGCTACACCTTC
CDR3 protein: CASSLEAGGSYGYTF

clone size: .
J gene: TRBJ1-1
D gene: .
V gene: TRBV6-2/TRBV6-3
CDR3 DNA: TGTGCCAGCTTCTATCCAGGGGCGGCTGGCATGAACACTGAAGCTTTCTTT
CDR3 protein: CASFYPGAAGMNTEAFF

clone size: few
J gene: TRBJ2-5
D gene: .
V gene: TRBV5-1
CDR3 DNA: TGCGCCAGCAGCTTGGCAACAGGGACACAAGAGACCCAGTACTTC
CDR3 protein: CASSLATGTQETQYF

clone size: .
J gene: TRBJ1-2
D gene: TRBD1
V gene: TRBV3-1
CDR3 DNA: TGTGCCAGCAGCCAAGCAATCCGGGACAGGGGCTATGGCTACACCTTC
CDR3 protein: CASSQAIRDRGYGYTF

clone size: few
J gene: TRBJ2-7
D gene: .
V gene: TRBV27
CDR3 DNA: TGTGCCAGCAGTACCTCCGGGACCTGGCCCTACGAGCAGTACTTC
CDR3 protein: CASSTSGTWPYEQYF

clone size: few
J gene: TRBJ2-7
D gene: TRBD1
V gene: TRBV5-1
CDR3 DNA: TGCGCCAGCAGCTGGGGGGACAGGGGCAACGAGCAGTACTTC
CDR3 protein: CASSWGDRGNEQYF

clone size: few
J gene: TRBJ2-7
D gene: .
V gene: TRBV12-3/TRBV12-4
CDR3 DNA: TGTGCCAGCAGCTGGGACTTGTCCTACGAGCAGTACTTC
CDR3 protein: CASSWDLSYEQYF

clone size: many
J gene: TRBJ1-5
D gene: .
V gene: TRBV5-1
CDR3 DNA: TGTGCCAGCAGCTTAGGACCCGATCAGCCCCAGCATTTT
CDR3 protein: CASSLGPDQPQHF

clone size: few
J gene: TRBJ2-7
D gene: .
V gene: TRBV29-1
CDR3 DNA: TGCAGCGTGGCCGAGGGTTTCTCCTACGAGCAGTACTTC
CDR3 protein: CSVAEGFSYEQYF

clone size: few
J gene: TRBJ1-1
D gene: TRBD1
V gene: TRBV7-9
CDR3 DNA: TGTGCCAGCAGCGCACGGACAGGGGAAGGCCCTGAAGCTTTCTTT
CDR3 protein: CASSARTGEGPEAFF

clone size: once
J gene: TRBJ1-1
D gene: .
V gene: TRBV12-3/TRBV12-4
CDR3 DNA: TGTGCCAGCAGTTTTGGGGGGCCAGGCTTCTTT
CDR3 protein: CASSFGGPGFF

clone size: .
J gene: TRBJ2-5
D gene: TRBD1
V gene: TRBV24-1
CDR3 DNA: TGTGCCACCAGTTCAATCATGACAGGGGGAGAGACCCAGTACTTC
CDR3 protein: CATSSIMTGGETQYF

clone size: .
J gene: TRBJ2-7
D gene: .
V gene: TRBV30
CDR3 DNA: TGTGCCTGGAGTCCGCTAGCCCCCCGACAGCACTACGAGCAGTACTTC
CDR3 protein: CAWSPLAPRQHYEQYF

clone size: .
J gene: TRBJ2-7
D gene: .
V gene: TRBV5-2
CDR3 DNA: TGCGCCAGCAGCTTGATTGTAGGAACCCCCAACTACGAGCAGTACTTC
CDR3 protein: CASSLIVGTPNYEQYF

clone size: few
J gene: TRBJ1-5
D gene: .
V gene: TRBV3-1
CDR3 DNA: TGTGCCAGCAGCCAAGTGGGGAATCAGCCCCAGCATTTT
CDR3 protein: CASSQVGNQPQHF

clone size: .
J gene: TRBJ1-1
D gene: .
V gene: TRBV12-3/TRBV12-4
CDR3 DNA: TGTGCCAGCAAGCGATCAGGGGCAATAAATGAAGCTTTCTTT
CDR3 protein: CASKRSGAINEAFF

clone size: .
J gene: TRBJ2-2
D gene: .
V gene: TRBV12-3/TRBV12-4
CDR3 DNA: TGTGCCAGCATAAGAAACTGGGGGAGTCACACCGGGGAGCTGTTTTTT
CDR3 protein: CASIRNWGSHTGELFF

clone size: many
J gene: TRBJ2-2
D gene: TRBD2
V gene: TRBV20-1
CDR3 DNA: TGCAGTGCCAGGGCTAGCGGGATATCGGAAGCAAGGGAGCTGTTTTTT
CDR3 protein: CSARASGISEARELFF

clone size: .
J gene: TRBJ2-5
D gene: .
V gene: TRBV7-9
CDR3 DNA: TGTGCCAGCAGCTTAACTCCTAGCAAAGAGACCCAGTACTTC
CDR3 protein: CASSLTPSKETQYF

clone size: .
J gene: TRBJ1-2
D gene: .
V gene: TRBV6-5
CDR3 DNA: TGTGCCAGCAGTTACGCGGGTTCCTATGGCTACACCTTC
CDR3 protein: CASSYAGSYGYTF

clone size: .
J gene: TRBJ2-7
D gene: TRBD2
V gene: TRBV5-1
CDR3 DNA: TGCGCCAGCAGCTTGTGGCGGGAGGGCGAGCAGTACTTC
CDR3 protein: CASSLWREGEQYF

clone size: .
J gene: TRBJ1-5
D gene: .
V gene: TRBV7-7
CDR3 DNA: TGTGCTAGCAGCTTAATACAGGGTCAGCCCCAGCATTTT
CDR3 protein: CASSLIQGQPQHF

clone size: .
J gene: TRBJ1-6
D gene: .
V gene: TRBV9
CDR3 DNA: TGTGCCAGCAGCCCCCAGGCAGGACCCTATAATTCACCCCTCCACTTT
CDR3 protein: CASSPQAGPYNSPLHF

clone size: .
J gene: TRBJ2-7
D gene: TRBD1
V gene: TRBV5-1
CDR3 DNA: TGCGCCAGCACGACAGGGGGCAATGGTATCTACGAGCAGTACTTC
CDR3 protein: CASTTGGNGIYEQYF

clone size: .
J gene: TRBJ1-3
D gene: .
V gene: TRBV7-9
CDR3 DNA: TGTGCGATATCGGGAGACACCATATATTTT
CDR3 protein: CAISGDTIYF

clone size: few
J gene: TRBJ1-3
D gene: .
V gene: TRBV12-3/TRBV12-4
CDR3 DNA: TGTGCCAGCAGCCCGACGGCTTCTGGAAACACCATATATTTT
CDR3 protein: CASSPTASGNTIYF

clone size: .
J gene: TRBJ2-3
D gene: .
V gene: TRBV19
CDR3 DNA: TGTGCCAGTAGTATAAGGGGAAGGAGCACAGATACGCAGTATTTT
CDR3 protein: CASSIRGRSTDTQYF

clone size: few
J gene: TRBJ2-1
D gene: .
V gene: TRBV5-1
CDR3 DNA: TGCGCCAGCAGCTTGCGGACCACCAATGAGCAGTTCTTC
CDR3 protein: CASSLRTTNEQFF

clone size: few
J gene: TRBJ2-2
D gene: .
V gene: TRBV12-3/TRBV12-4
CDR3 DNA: TGTGCCAGCAGAAACGGGGGGAACACCGGGGAGCTGTTTTTT
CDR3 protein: CASRNGGNTGELFF

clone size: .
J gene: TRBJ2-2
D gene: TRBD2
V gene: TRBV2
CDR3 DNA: TGTGCCAGCAGTTCTAGCGGGAGGGCCAGGGAGCTGTTTTTT
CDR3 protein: CASSSSGRARELFF

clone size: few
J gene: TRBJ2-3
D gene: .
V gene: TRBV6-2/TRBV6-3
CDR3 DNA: TGTGCCAGCACCCCCGGTGGTACGCAGTATTTT
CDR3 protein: CASTPGGTQYF

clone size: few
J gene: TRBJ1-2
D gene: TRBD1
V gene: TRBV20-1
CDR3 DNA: TGCAGTGCTAGTATAGGGGGCAAGGGCTACACCTTC
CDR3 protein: CSASIGGKGYTF

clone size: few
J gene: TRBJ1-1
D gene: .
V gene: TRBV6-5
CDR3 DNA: TGTGCCAGCAGTTCCCGGAGGCAGGAACTTTCGAACACTGAAGCTTTCTTT
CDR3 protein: CASSSRRQELSNTEAFF

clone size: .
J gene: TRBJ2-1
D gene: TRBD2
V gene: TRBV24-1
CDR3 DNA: TGTGCCACCAGTGGGCCTACTAGCGCTAATGAGCAGTTCTTC
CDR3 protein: CATSGPTSANEQFF

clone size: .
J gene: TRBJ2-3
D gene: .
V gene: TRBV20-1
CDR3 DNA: TGCAGTGCTAGAGATTTGACCACCACAGATACGCAGTATTTT
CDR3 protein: CSARDLTTTDTQYF

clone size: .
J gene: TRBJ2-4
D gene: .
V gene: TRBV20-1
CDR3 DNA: TGCAGTTTTGTAGGTCAGGGTTGGCCCAAAAACATTCAGTACTTC
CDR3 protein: CSFVGQGWPKNIQYF

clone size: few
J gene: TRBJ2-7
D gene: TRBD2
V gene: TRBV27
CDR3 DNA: TGTGCCAGCAGTTATACGGGAGGCTACGAGCAGTACTTC
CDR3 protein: CASSYTGGYEQYF

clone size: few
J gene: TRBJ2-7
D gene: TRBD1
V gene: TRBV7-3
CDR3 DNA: TGTGCCAGCAGCTCCGGGGGACAGGGGAGGAACGAGCAGTACTTC
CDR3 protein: CASSSGGQGRNEQYF

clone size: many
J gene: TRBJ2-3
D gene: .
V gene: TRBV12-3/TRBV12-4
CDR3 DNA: TGTGCCAGCAGTCCCTCTGGTTATAGAGGTAGGGATACGCAGTATTTT
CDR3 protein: CASSPSGYRGRDTQYF

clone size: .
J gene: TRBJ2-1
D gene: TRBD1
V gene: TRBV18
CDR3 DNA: TGTGCCAGCTCACCTTTCTTGGCAGGGGGCAGCTCCTACAATGAGCAGTTCTTC
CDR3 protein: CASSPFLAGGSSYNEQFF

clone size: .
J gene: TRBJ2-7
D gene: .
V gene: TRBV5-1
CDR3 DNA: TGCGCCAGCAGTCCTGCCCCAGTACCGAGCTACGAGCAGTACTTC
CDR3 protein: CASSPAPVPSYEQYF

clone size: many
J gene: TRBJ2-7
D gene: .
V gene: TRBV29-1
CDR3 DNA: TGCAGCGTGAGACCGGAGCCCAGCTCCTACGAGCAGTACTTC
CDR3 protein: CSVRPEPSSYEQYF

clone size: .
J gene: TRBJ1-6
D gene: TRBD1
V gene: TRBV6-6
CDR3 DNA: TGTGCCAGCAGTAAGGACAGGGCTTCACCCCTCCACTTT
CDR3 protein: CASSKDRASPLHF

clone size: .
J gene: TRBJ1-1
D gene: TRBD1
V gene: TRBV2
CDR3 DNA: TGTGCCAGCAGTGAAGGGACAGGGGCGGTAGCTTTCTTT
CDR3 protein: CASSEGTGAVAFF

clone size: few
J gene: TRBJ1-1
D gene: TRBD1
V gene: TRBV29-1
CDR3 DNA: TGCAGCGTGATAGCAGGGGGAGAGTCCACTGAAGCTTTCTTT
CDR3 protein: CSVIAGGESTEAFF

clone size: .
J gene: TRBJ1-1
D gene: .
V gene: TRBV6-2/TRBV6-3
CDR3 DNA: TGTGCCAGCAGTCTCGCCGCGATTGAAGCTTTCTTT
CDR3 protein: CASSLAAIEAFF

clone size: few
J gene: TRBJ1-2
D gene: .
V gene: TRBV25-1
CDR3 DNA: TGTGCCAGCAGTGAATCCGGACGTTCCGATGGCTACACCTTC
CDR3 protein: CASSESGRSDGYTF

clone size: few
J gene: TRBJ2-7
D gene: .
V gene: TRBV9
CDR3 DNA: TGTGCCAGCAGCGTAGACGACAGAAAGGACGAGCAGTACTTC
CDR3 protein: CASSVDDRKDEQYF

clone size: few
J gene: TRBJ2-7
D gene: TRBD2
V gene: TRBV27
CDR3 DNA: TGTGCCAGCAGCCGGGGGACTAGCGGGAGGGCCGGTGAGCAGTACTTC
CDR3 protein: CASSRGTSGRAGEQYF

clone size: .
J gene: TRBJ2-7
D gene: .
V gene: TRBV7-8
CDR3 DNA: TGTGCCAGCAGCTTCGGCTCAAGGGATCTGGACTTC
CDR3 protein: CASSFGSRDLDF

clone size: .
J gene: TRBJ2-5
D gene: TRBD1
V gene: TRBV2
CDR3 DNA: TGTGCCAGCAGTAAGGACAGGACCATTCAAGAGACCCAGTACTTC
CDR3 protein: CASSKDRTIQETQYF

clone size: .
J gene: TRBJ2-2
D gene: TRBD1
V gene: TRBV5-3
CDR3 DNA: TGTGCCAGAAGCACCGGGACAGGACTTTGTGGGACGGACACCGGGGAGCTGTTTTTT
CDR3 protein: CARSTGTGLCGTDTGELFF